These 4 T cell receptor beta chains were all obtained from the same sample, sequenced in a study of shared clonotypes between healthy human individuals (dated by TCRdb to the early 2020s). The library came from the immunoSEQ multiplex PCR assay. TCRdb stores this immuneACCESS table with in-frame sequences only. Part of the clones is absent; in the studies checked, under half of the shortfall reflects unresolved V genes, and no reason is known for the rest. Present in this sample are 2 million to 2.5 million clones, more than 85% of which were seen just once. More than 0.35% of the sample is in the top ten clones. Material for sequencing was naive CD4+ T cells from PBMCs. The cell subset or site label on this specimen signifies: CD45RA+ positively selected. The source of these receptors is a man younger than 35 in good health. Some clones in this sample may be carry-over from other donors' samples.

The chain employs TRBV5-1 and TRBJ2-5; 10 bases align to TRBD1. The CDR3 loop spans 13 amino acids. Germline V gives CDR1 SGHRS, CDR2 YFSETQ. With V trimmed by 4 bases and J by 5 bases, 2 bases remained unmatched. The CDR3 loop reads CASSDRGRETQYF. The CDR3 bases are TGCGCCAGCAGCGACAGGGGGCGGGAGACCCAGTACTTC.

This clone was seen more than once but under ten times. The chain recombines TRBV5-1 with TRBJ1-4, with no clear D. Germline V gene lookup returns CDR1 SGHRS and CDR2 YFSETQ. Trimming removed 5 bases at V and 3 bases at J, with 11 bases between. The CDR3 contains 14 residues. Written as DNA, the CDR3 is TGCGCCAGCAGACTTACACCTCCTAATGAAAAACTGTTTTTT. Amino acids: CASRLTPPNEKLFF.

In regard to this clone: Other nucleotide sequences from this sample produce the same CDR3. CDR3 loop: CASSSPLYEQYF. The CDR3 DNA is TGTGCCAGCAGTTCCCCTCTTTACGAGCAGTACTTC. The chain is built from TRBV28 and TRBJ2-7, with D unresolved. There are 12 residues in the CDR3. In germline, CDR1 is MDHEN, CDR2 SYDVKM. The V and J ends lost 4 bases and 4 bases respectively, with 8 bases between them.

CDR3 DNA: TGTGCCAGCAGTGAGGACACGGCGCCAACTAATGAAAAACTGTTTTTT. Amino acids: CASSEDTAPTNEKLFF. The V gene is TRBV28, the J gene TRBJ1-4; tentative D call: TRBD1 (5 bases). Trimming took 5 bases from V and 0 from J, leaving 13 bases between them. Germline CDR1 MDHEN, CDR2 SYDVKM. The CDR3 covers 16 residues.